The 25 T cell receptor beta chains in this list originate from one sample, sequenced in a study of blood T cell repertoires in COVID-19. Sequencing used immunoSEQ multiplex PCR; TCRdb keeps in-frame clones, though not all of them. The top ten clones hold 10% to 15% of a sample with about 130,000 clones, 70% to 85% of them seen once. Sample: peripheral blood. Receptor source: a woman aged 60-75 years with acute or convalescent COVID-19.

This chain uses TRBV19 with TRBJ1-5; 7 nucleotides agree with TRBD1. Germline lookup yields CDR1 LNHDA and CDR2 SQIVND (reference sequence). The CDR3 extends over 13 amino acids. Germline trimming cut 8 bases from V and 7 bases from J; bases unmatched to any gene: 8. The CDR3 DNA reads as TGTGCCAGTTCCGACAGGGTAGGGCAGCCCCAGCATTTT. Its translation: CASSDRVGQPQHF. Combining the CDR3 with reference TRBV19 and TRBJ1-5 gives the whole variable domain DGGITQSPKYLFRKEGQNVTLSCEQNLNHDAMYWYRQDPGQGLRLIYYSQIVNDFQKGDIAEGYSVSREKKESFPLTVTSAQKNPTAFYLCASSDRVGQPQHFGDGTRLSIL.

V is TRBV2 and J is TRBJ1-5; D is uncertain. Germline V gives CDR1 SNHLY, CDR2 FYNNEI. Deletions cut 3 bases from V and 7 bases from J, with 19 bases between. This CDR3 has 16 residues. Here the CDR3 DNA reads TGTGCCAGCAGTGATGGTTCGCCTTACGGAGGACAGCCCCAGCATTTT. Amino acid sequence: CASSDGSPYGGQPQHF.

This chain connects TRBV7-8 to TRBJ1-2; 8 bases line up with TRBD1. J gave up 4 bases and V 5 bases, and 3 bases lay outside the gene matches. This CDR3 has 13 residues. Germline V lookup: CDR1 SGHVS, CDR2 FQNEAQ. CDR3 in DNA: TGTGCCAGCAGCCCCGGACAGGGCTATGGCTACACCTTC. It encodes CASSPGQGYGYTF.

For the CDR3, the DNA is TGTGCCAGCAGCTTAGTGGGTGGGGGCCACCTCCCCTACACCTTC. This translates into CASSLVGGGHLPYTF. The chain carries TRBV11-2 and TRBJ1-2; D is possibly TRBD1 (6 bases). The length of the CDR3 is 15 residues. With 1 base removed from V and 10 bases from J, the gap between germline ends came to 19 bases. CDR1 is SGHAT, CDR2 FQNNGV, per germline.

This chain links TRBV6-6 with TRBJ2-1; D perhaps matches TRBD2 (5 bases). The V and J ends lost 0 bases and 8 bases respectively, with 8 bases between them. CDR1 and CDR2 (germline): MNHNY, SVGAGI (reference sequence). The CDR3 has 13 residues. Here the CDR3 reads CASSYSGSDEQFF. CDR3 sequence (DNA): TGTGCCAGCAGTTACTCAGGGAGCGATGAGCAGTTCTTC.

The chain uses TRBV24-1 and TRBJ1-3; 7 bases map to TRBD1. V lost 4 bases, J lost 3 bases, and 5 bases stayed unmatched. The CDR3 loop spans 15 amino acids. CDR1 and CDR2 from the germline V gene are KGHDR and SFDVKD. As DNA, the CDR3 is TGTGCCACCAGTGACGGCCAGGGGGATGGAAACACCATATATTTT. It translates to CATSDGQGDGNTIYF.

The sample holds a few counts of this clone. V usage is TRBV28 and J usage is TRBJ1-5, with 9 bases that match TRBD1. This CDR3 has 11 residues. V lost 5 bases, J lost 15 bases, and 5 bases stayed unmatched. In germline, CDR1 is MDHEN, CDR2 SYDVKM. This CDR3 is CASSNRGPVHF. The CDR3 DNA is TGTGCCAGCAGTAACAGGGGGCCCGTGCATTTT. The full variable domain, its missing parts supplied by reference TRBV28 and TRBJ1-5, is DVKVTQSSRYLVKRTGEKVFLECVQDMDHENMFWYRQDPGLGLRLIYFSYDVKMKEKGDIPEGYSVSREKKERFSLILESASTNQTSMYLCASSNRGPVHFGDGTRLSIL.

This clone showed up just a few times. The chain's CDR3 is CASRNTEVRNQPQHF. The CDR3 region has the DNA TGTGCCAGTAGGAACACAGAAGTCCGAAATCAGCCCCAGCATTTT. The rearrangement links TRBV19 to TRBJ1-5; D is unclear. V was cut by 6 bases and J by 4 bases, with 16 bases left in between. The CDR3 is 15 amino acids. From germline, CDR1 is LNHDA and CDR2 SQIVND (reference sequence).

This chain joins TRBV28 and TRBJ1-1, with 7 bases that match TRBD1. The germline V gene has CDR1 MDHEN and CDR2 SYDVKM. The CDR3 is made up of 14 amino acids. Germline trimming cut 3 bases from V and 9 bases from J; bases unmatched to any gene: 10. CDR3 DNA sequence: TGTGCCAGCAGTTTGGCGGTGACAGGGATAAAAGCTTTCTTT. This gives the protein CASSLAVTGIKAFF.

J is TRBJ2-5 and V is TRBV4-2; possible D gene TRBD1, 5 bases. V dropped 0 bases and J dropped 1 base, with 12 bases sitting between them. Germline V CDR1 and CDR2: LGHNA, YNFKEQ. The CDR3 covers 16 residues. As DNA, the CDR3 is TGTGCCAGCAGCCAAGAGGTGACAGCTTTCCAAGAGACCCAGTACTTC. This codes for CASSQEVTAFQETQYF.

With regard to this clone: The sample carries other DNA sequences with the same CDR3. This chain uses TRBV5-4 with TRBJ2-2, with D possibly being TRBD1 (6 bases). Germline values: CDR1 SGHNT, CDR2 YYREEE (reference sequence). The CDR3 is made up of 12 amino acids. Trimming took 4 bases from V and 6 from J, leaving 7 bases between them. This chain's CDR3 is CASSEGAGELFF. CDR3 nucleotide sequence: TGTGCCAGCAGCGAGGGGGCCGGGGAGCTGTTTTTT. The variable domain in full, with the rest retrieved from reference TRBV5-4 and TRBJ2-2, is ETGVTQSPTHLIKTRGQQVTLRCSSQSGHNTVSWYQQALGQGPQFIFQYYREEENGRGNFPPRFSGLQFPNYSSELNVNALELDDSALYLCASSEGAGELFFGEGSRLTVL.

The CDR3 sequence: CASSREDYEQYF. CDR3 DNA sequence: TGTGCCAGCAGTCGGGAGGACTACGAGCAGTACTTC. V gene TRBV2 combines with J gene TRBJ2-7; TRBD2 agrees at 7 bases. This CDR3 is built from 12 residues. Germline values: CDR1 SNHLY, CDR2 FYNNEI. V trimming: 5 bases; J trimming: 3 bases; junction bases outside the gene matches: 1.

CDR3 nucleotide sequence: TGTGCCAGCAGCCCAACAGGGGGTAGCTCCTATGGCTACACCTTC. Amino acid sequence: CASSPTGGSSYGYTF. The chain is built from TRBV7-2 and TRBJ1-2; 8 nucleotides agree with TRBD1. With 5 bases clipped from V and 4 bases from J, the junction kept 9 bases outside the gene matches. Germline lookup yields CDR1 SGHTA and CDR2 FQGNSA. The length of the CDR3 is 15 residues.

V is TRBV5-1 and J is TRBJ2-4, with D perhaps matching TRBD1 (6 bases). Trimming pared 3 bases from V and 6 bases from J, leaving 13 bases between. Germline V lookup: CDR1 SGHRS, CDR2 YFSETQ. CDR3 length: 14 amino acids. DNA for the CDR3: TGCGCCAGCAGCTCGAGACAGGATACAAACATTCAGTACTTC. This sequence encodes CASSSRQDTNIQYF.

V usage is TRBV3-1 (or the pseudogene TRBV3-2) and J usage is TRBJ1-3; a possible D gene is TRBD1 (6 bases). This CDR3 is built from 16 residues. The germline CDR1 and CDR2 sequences are LGHDT and YNNKEL (reference sequence). The V end was cut by 4 bases, the J end by 0 bases, with 13 bases between. The CDR3 loop reads CASSPRTANSGNTIYF. Here the CDR3 DNA reads TGTGCCAGCAGCCCCCGGACAGCCAACTCTGGAAACACCATATATTTT.

CDR3 nucleotides: TGTGCCAGTTCTGGGGTTCCTTCACTAGCGGGGAGTCGAGGTGGGGAGCAGTTCTTC. Amino acid sequence: CASSGVPSLAGSRGGEQFF. The chain has TRBV19 and TRBJ2-1; TRBD2 agrees at 10 bases. The V segment lost 8 bases and the J segment 10 bases; nucleotides outside the gene matches: 26. Germline V gene data show CDR1 as LNHDA and CDR2 as SQIVND (reference sequence). This CDR3 contains 19 residues. The full variable domain, in which reference TRBV19 and TRBJ2-1 provide the parts outside the CDR3, is DGGITQSPKYLFRKEGQNVTLSCEQNLNHDAMYWYRQDPGQGLRLIYYSQIVNDFQKGDIAEGYSVSREKKESFPLTVTSAQKNPTAFYLCASSGVPSLAGSRGGEQFFGPGTRLTVL.

This clone was counted once. The chain uses TRBV5-4 and TRBJ1-2, with TRBD1 as a possible D gene (5 bases). This CDR3 has 16 residues. Trimming pared 0 bases from V and 6 bases from J, leaving 18 bases between. The germline CDR1 and CDR2 sequences are SGHNT and YYREEE (reference sequence). CDR3 amino acids: CASSLVGFGGLDGYTF. CDR3 coding DNA: TGTGCCAGCAGCTTGGTGGGCTTCGGGGGGTTAGATGGCTACACCTTC.

The V call is TRBV2, the J call TRBJ1-5; 7 bases fit TRBD1. The CDR3 totals 14 residues. J lost 11 bases, V lost 7 bases, and 14 bases had no gene match. Germline CDR1 is SNHLY and CDR2 is FYNNEI. CDR3 loop: CASTKGQRITAQHF. The CDR3 DNA sequence: TGTGCCAGCACTAAGGGACAGAGGATCACGGCCCAGCATTTT.

This chain links TRBV7-9 with TRBJ1-3; D is undetermined. Germline assignment: CDR1 SEHNR and CDR2 FQNEAQ (reference sequence). The ends were cut back, 3 bases at V and 0 bases at J, with 3 bases in the middle. The CDR3 has 13 residues. DNA of the CDR3: TGTGCCAGCAGCTTTTACTCTGGAAACACCATATATTTT. It specifies CASSFYSGNTIYF.

This chain joins TRBV4-1 and TRBJ2-3, with 10 bases identical to TRBD2. The CDR3 spans 17 residues. V was clipped by 0 bases and J by 2 bases; unmatched bases: 5. Per germline, CDR1 MGHRA and CDR2 YSYEKL. The CDR3 DNA reads TGCGCCAGCAGCCAAGAGGATACTAGCGGGATCACAGATACGCAGTATTTT. Translation: CASSQEDTSGITDTQYF.

The CDR3 coding sequence is TGTGCCAGCTCAACGGTGGACAGCCGGAGTGGTGAAAAACTGTTTTTT. Its protein is CASSTVDSRSGEKLFF. This sequence joins TRBV18 and TRBJ1-4, with a weak D call TRBD1 (6 bases). This CDR3 has 16 amino acids. Germline assignment: CDR1 KGHSH and CDR2 LQKENI. Between the trimmed V and J ends, which lost 5 bases and 7 bases, there was a span of 20 bases.

V is TRBV6-1 and J is TRBJ1-1; weak D call: TRBD1 (5 bases). Between the trimmed V and J ends, which lost 3 bases and 0 bases, there was a span of 14 bases. CDR3 length equals 16 residues. Germline assignment: CDR1 MNHNS and CDR2 SASEGT. The CDR3 region has the DNA TGTGCCAGCAGTGACCCCGCGACAGTAATGAACACTGAAGCTTTCTTT. This gives the protein CASSDPATVMNTEAFF.

The chain is built from TRBV5-4 and TRBJ1-3; tentatively, D is TRBD1 (6 bases). The CDR3 runs to 16 residues. Per germline, CDR1 SGHNT and CDR2 YYREEE (reference sequence). V lost 3 bases, J lost 2 bases, and 15 bases lay in between. The CDR3 DNA sequence: TGTGCCAGCAGCTCAGGGGCGGGGGGCCCTGGAAACACCATATATTTT. This sequence encodes CASSSGAGGPGNTIYF.

This clone was recorded once. The J gene is TRBJ2-2, the V gene TRBV13, with D perhaps matching TRBD1 (5 bases). The CDR3 loop spans 16 amino acids. Germline CDR1 is PRHDT and CDR2 is FYEKMQ (reference sequence). V was pared by 5 bases and J by 1 base, with 14 bases between. CDR3 DNA sequence: TGTGCCAGCAGCCTCCGCAACGGACAGAACACCGGGGAGCTGTTTTTT. Its translation is CASSLRNGQNTGELFF.

This clone has a single count. This sequence joins TRBV24-1 and TRBJ2-6; D perhaps matches TRBD1 (6 bases). Germline CDR1 KGHDR, CDR2 SFDVKD. The CDR3 totals 20 residues. V lost 0 bases and J 0 bases, leaving 17 bases between the germline ends. The CDR3 reads CATSDLQAQHRVSGANVLTF. DNA for the CDR3: TGTGCCACCAGTGATTTGCAGGCACAGCACAGGGTCTCTGGGGCCAACGTCCTGACTTTC.